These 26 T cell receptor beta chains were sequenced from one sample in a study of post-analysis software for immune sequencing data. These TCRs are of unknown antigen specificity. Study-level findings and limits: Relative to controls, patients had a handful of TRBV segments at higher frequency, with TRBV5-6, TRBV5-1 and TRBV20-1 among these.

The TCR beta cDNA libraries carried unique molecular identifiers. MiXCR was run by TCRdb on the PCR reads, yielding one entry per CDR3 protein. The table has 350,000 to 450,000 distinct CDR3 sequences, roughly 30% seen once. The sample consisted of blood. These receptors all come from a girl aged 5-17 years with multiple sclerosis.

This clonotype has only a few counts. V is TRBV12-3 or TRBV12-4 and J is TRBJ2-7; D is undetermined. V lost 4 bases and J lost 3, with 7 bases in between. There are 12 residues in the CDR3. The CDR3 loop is CASSSWFYEQYF. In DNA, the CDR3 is TGTGCCAGCAGTTCCTGGTTCTACGAGCAGTACTTC.

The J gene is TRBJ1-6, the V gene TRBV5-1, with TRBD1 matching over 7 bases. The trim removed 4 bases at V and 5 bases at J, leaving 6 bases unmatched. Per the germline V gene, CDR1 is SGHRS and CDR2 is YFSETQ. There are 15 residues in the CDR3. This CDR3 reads CASSPTGQDNSPLHF. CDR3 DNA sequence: TGCGCCAGCAGCCCGACAGGGCAGGATAATTCACCCCTCCACTTT.

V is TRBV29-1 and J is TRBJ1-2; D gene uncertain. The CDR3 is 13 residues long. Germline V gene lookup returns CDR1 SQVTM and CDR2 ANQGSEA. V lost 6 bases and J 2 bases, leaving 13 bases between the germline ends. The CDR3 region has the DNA TGCAGCGTCAGAGGGTACGGGAACTATGGCTACACCTTC. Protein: CSVRGYGNYGYTF.

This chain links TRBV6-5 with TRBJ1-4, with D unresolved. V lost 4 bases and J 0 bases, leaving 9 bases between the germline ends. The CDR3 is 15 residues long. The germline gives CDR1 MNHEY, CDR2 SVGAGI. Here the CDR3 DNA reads TGTGCCAGCAGTTTGGTGGAAGCAACTAATGAAAAACTGTTTTTT. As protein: CASSLVEATNEKLFF.

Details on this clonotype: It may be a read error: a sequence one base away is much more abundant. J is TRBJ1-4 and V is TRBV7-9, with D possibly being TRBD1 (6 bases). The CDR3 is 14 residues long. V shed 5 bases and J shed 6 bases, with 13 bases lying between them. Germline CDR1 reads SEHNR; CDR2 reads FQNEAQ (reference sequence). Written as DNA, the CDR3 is TGTGCCAGCAGCCACAGGGCGGGGGATGAAAAACTGTTTTTT. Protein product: CASSHRAGDEKLFF. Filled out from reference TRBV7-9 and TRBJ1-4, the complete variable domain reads DTGVSQNPRHKITKRGQNVTFRCDPISEHNRLYWYRQTLGQGPEFLTYFQNEAQLEKSRLLSDRFSAERPKGSFSTLEIQRTEQGDSAMYLCASSHRAGDEKLFFGSGTQLSVL.

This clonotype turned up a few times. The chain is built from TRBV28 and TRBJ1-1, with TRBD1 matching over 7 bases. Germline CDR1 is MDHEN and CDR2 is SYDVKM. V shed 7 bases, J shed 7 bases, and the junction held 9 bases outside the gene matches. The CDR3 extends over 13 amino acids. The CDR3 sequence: CASIPGAGGEAFF. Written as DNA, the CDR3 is TGTGCCAGCATCCCAGGGGCAGGGGGTGAAGCTTTCTTT.

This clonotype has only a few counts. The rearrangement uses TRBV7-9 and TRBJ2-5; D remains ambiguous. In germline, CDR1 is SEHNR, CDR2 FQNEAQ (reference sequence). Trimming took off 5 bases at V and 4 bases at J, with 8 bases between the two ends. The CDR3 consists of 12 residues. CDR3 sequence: CASSERAETQYF. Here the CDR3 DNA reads TGTGCCAGCAGCGAAAGGGCAGAGACCCAGTACTTC.

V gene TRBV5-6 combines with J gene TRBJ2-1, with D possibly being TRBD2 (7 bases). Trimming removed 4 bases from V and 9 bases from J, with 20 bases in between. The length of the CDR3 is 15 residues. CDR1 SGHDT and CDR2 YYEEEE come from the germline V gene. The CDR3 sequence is CASSQNGGPNGEQFF. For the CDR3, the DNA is TGTGCCAGCAGCCAGAACGGGGGGCCAAATGGTGAGCAGTTCTTC.

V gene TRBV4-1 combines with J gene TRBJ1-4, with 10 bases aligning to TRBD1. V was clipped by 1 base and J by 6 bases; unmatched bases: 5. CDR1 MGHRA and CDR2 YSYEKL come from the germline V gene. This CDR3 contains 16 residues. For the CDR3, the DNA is TGCGCCAGCAGCCAAGTTGGGGACAGGGGTTATGAAAAACTGTTTTTT. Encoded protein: CASSQVGDRGYEKLFF.

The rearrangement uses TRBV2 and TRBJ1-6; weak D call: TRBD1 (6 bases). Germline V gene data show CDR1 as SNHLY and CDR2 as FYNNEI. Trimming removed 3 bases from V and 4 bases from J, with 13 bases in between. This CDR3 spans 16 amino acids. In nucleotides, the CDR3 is TGTGCCAGCAGTGATCGGGCCAGGGGATATAATTCACCCCTCCACTTT. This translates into CASSDRARGYNSPLHF.

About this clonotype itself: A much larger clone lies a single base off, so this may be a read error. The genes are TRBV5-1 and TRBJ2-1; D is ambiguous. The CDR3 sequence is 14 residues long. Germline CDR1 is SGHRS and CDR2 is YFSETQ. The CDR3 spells CTSSLTGSYNEQFF. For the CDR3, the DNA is TGCACCAGCAGCTTGACTGGCAGCTACAATGAGCAGTTCTTC.

The CDR3 bases are TGTGCCAGCAGCACGGGACAGGGGGGCTACAATGAGCAGTTCTTC. Translation gives CASSTGQGGYNEQFF. The chain has TRBV11-3 and TRBJ2-1; 11 bases align to TRBD1. V lost 5 bases and J lost 3; bases outside the gene matches: 3. Per germline, CDR1 SGHNT and CDR2 YENEEA. This CDR3 spans 15 amino acids. The full variable domain, in which reference TRBV11-3 and TRBJ2-1 provide the parts outside the CDR3, is EAGVVQSPRYKIIEKKQPVAFWCNPISGHNTLYWYLQNLGQGPELLIRYENEEAVDDSQLPKDRFSAERLKGVDSTLKIQPAELGDSAVYLCASSTGQGGYNEQFFGPGTRLTVL.

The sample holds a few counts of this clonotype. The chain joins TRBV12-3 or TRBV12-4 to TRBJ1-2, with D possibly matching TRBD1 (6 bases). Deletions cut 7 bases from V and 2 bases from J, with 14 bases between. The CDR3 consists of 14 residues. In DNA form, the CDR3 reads TGTGCCAGCACCCTGGGGGCAGGCAACTATGGCTACACCTTC. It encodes CASTLGAGNYGYTF.

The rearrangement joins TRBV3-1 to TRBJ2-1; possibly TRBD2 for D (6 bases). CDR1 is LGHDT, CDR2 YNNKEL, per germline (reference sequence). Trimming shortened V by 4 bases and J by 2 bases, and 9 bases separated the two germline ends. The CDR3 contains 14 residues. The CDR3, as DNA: TGTGCCAGCAGCCGGGACTCCCCCTACAATGAGCAGTTCTTC. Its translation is CASSRDSPYNEQFF.

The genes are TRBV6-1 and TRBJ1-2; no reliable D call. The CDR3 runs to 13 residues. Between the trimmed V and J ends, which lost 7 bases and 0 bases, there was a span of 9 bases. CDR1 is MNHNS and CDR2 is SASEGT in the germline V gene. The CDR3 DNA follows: TGTGCCAGCAAAGTCGGCTCTAACTATGGCTACACCTTC. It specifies CASKVGSNYGYTF.

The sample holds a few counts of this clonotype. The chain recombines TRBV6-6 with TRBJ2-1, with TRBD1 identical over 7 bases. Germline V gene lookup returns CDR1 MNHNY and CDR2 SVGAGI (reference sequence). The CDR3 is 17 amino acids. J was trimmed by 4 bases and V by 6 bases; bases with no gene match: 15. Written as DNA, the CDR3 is TGTGCCAGCAGCCCCCCGACAGGGAAACCCCCTTACAATGAGCAGTTCTTC. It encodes CASSPPTGKPPYNEQFF.

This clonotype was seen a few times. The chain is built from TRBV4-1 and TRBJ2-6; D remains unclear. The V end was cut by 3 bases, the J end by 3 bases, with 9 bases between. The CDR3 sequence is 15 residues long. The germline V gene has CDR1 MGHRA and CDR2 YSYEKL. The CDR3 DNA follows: TGCGCCAGCAGCCACGGAGAAGGTGGGGCCAACGTCCTGACTTTC. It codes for CASSHGEGGANVLTF.

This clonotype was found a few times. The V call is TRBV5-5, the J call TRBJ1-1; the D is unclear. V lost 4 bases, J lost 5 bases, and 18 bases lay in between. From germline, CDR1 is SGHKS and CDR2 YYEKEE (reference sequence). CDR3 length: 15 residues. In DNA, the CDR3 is TGTGCCAGCAGCCCCATCAGCCGGGGAGGGACTGAAGCTTTCTTT. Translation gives CASSPISRGGTEAFF. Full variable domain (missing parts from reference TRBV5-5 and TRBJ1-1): DAGVTQSPTHLIKTRGQQVTLRCSPISGHKSVSWYQQVLGQGPQFIFQYYEKEERGRGNFPDRFSARQFPNYSSELNVNALLLGDSALYLCASSPISRGGTEAFFGQGTRLTVV.

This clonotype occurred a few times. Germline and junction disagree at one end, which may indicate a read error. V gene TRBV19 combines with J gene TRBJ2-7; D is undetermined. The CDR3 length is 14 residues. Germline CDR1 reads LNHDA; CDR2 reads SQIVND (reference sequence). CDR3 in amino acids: CASSINPGSCEQYF. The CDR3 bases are TGTGCCAGTAGTATTAACCCCGGGTCCTGCGAGCAGTACTTC.

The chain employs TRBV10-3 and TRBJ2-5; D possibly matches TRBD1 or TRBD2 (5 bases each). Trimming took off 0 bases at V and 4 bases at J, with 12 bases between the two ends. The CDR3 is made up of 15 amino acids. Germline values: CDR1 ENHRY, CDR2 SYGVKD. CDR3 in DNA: TGTGCCATCAGTGAGTCTACAGGACGGGGAGAGACCCAGTACTTC. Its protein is CAISESTGRGETQYF.

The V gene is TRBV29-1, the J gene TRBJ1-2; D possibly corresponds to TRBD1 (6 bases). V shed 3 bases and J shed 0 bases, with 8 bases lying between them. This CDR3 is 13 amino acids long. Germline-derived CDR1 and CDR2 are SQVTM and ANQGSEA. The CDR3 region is CSVEPGANYGYTF. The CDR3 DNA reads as TGCAGCGTTGAGCCAGGGGCTAACTATGGCTACACCTTC.

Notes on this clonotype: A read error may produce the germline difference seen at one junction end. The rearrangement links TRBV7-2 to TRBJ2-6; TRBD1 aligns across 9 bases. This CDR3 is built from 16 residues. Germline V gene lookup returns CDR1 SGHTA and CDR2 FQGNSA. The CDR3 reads CASSRQGGSGANALTF. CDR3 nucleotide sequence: TGTGCCAGCAGCCGACAGGGGGGCTCTGGGGCCAACGCCCTGACTTTC.

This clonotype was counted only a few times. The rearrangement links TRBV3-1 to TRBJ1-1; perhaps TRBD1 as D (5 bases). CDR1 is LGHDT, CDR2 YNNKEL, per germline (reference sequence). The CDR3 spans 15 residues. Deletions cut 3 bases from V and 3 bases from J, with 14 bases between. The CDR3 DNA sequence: TGTGCCAGCAGCCAGCGAGGGGCCCTTTACACTGAAGCTTTCTTT. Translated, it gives CASSQRGALYTEAFF.

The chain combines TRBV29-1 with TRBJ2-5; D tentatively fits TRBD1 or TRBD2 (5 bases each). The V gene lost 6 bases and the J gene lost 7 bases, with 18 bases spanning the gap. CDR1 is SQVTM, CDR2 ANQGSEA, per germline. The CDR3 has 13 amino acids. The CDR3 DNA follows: TGCAGCGTGAACTGGGGGATGAAGGGGACCCAGTACTTC. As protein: CSVNWGMKGTQYF.

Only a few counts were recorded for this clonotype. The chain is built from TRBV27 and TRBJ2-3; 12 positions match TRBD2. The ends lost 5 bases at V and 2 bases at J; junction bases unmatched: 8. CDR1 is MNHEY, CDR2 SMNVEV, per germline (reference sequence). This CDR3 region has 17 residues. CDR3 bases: TGTGCCAGCAGTCCTCTCGGACTAGCGGGGATCACAGATACGCAGTATTTT. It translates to CASSPLGLAGITDTQYF.

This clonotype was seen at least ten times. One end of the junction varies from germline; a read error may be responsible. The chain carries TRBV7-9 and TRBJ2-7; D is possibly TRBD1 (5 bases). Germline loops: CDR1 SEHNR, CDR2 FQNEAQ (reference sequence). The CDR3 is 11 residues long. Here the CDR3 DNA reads TGTGCCAGCAGTTTAGGGGTCGAGCAGTACTTC. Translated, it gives CASSLGVEQYF. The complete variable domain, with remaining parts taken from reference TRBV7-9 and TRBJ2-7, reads DTGVSQNPRHKITKRGQNVTFRCDPISEHNRLYWYRQTLGQGPEFLTYFQNEAQLEKSRLLSDRFSAERPKGSFSTLEIQRTEQGDSAMYLCASSLGVEQYFGPGTRLTVT.